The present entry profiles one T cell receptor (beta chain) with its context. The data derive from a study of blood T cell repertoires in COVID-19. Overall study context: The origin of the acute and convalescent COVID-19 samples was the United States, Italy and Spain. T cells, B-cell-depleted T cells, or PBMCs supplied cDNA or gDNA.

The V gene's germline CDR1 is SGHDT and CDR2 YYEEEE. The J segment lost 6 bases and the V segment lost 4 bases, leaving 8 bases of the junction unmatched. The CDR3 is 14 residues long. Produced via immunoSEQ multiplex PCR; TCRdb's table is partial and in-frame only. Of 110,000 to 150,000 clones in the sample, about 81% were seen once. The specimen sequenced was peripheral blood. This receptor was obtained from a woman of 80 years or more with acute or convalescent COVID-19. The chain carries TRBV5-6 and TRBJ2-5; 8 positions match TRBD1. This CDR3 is CASSALTGDKTQYF. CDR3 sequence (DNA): TGTGCCAGCAGCGCCCTGACAGGGGACAAGACCCAGTACTTC.